This T cell receptor (beta chain) was recovered during a study of regulatory T cells in long-lasting Graves disease. Study findings and constraints: Gene preferences differed: TRBV28, TRBJ1-2, TRBJ2-5 in persistent cases. Persistent cases of Graves' showed reduced TCR diversity relative to newly diagnosed patients.

Germline V gene sequence: CDR1 MDHEN, CDR2 SYDVKM. With 7 bases clipped from V and 5 bases from J, the junction kept 10 bases outside the gene matches. CDR3 size: 15 residues. As for time point: newly diagnosed GD, antithyroid drugs for less than 3 months. The TCR library was prepared using RNA isolated from PBMCs. CDR3-region Arm-PCR and iRepertoire HTBI primers produced the TCR beta libraries. Per the original methods: Overall, samples carried 60 to 65 TRBV and 13 to 15 TRBJ segments. Via MiXCR, TCRdb re-called the multiplex PCR reads, giving one row per CDR3 protein. In this record, the V and J calls reflect TCRdb's handling and not the investigators' own analysis. In the table there are 360,000 or so distinct CDR3 sequences, 16% of which are singletons. In regard to this clonotype: Its antigen is unidentified.

These data were likewise used in another study, on T cells in Graves' hyperthyroidism and ophthalmopathy. According to that study: The definition of stable Graves' hyperthyroidism was no ophthalmopathy progression within 18 months.

This chain links TRBV28 with TRBJ2-2; 7 nucleotides match TRBD1. The source is a middle-aged man with Graves disease. Sequenced here: peripheral blood mononuclear cells (PBMCs), sampled at new diagnosis, from a patient treated with antithyroid drugs. The CDR3 nucleotides are TGTGCCAGCATCCGTGGGACAGATAAAACCGGGGAGCTGTTTTTT. It translates to CASIRGTDKTGELFF. Combining the CDR3 with reference TRBV28 and TRBJ2-2 gives the whole variable domain DVKVTQSSRYLVKRTGEKVFLECVQDMDHENMFWYRQDPGLGLRLIYFSYDVKMKEKGDIPEGYSVSREKKERFSLILESASTNQTSMYLCASIRGTDKTGELFFGEGSRLTVL.